This T cell receptor (beta chain) was documented in a study of cytomegalovirus exposure and HLA in healthy donors (dated by TCRdb to about 2017). For context, the study as a whole: The 500 to 700 repertoires of the first cohort and the 95 to 150 validation repertoires were produced on the same platform, according to a later analysis. A separate validation cohort of 100 to 150 different subjects was used in addition to the roughly 700-subject first cohort. The study aimed to test whether signatures of past pathogen exposure could be identified by cataloging public T cell receptors. To predict cytomegalovirus infection status, the study combined high-throughput TCR immunosequencing, statistical association of individual TCRs with disease status, and machine learning.

Libraries were made using the immunoSEQ multiplex PCR assay. Under the source paper's analysis protocol: To diagnose cytomegalovirus status from the catalog of TCR beta chain sequences, a statistical classification framework was built. TCRdb holds this immuneACCESS table with in-frame rearrangements only. Some clones are missing; in checked studies, unresolved V genes explain under half, and the rest has no known cause. V, J and clone size are taken as reported in that table, and D and trimming were inferred from the DNA itself. The sample records about 98,000 clones, around 85% of which are singletons. The ten largest make up roughly 3.9% of the sample. Donors formed part of the validation cohort, which comprised about 130 subjects and was distinct from the first cohort of fewer than 750 subjects. As for this clone: Its antigen is unknown. Base qualities are missing; no much larger clone stands one base away.

Study-level results and caveats: In both the original and validation cohorts, the classifier was reported to diagnose cytomegalovirus status with high specificity and sensitivity. A few of the identified cytomegalovirus-associated TCR beta chains were confirmed in vitro to be specific for cytomegalovirus antigens. The authors suggested that the approach could potentially be generalized to other disease states and immunological phenotypes. Across donors, most TCR sequences were observed very rarely, whereas some public TCRs were present in many individuals. A later analysis found that TCRs clustered in the first cohort also tended to co-occur in the roughly 110 validation repertoires, with approximately 94% of cluster scores above 0. The validation cohort had no HLA typing available for a later analysis, so co-occurrence within that cohort was assessed over all 120 or so repertoires. The study listed 150 to 200 TCR beta chains as associated with cytomegalovirus.

V is pruned by 1 base and J by 5 bases, leaving 5 bases of the junction without a gene match. Via the germline V gene (reference sequence), CDR1 is LNHDA and CDR2 SQIVND. The CDR3 starts with the cysteine, ends with the phenylalanine, and has 16 residues. The entry retains the CDR3 DNA only, 48 bases that are in frame from base 1. The TCR comes from a woman in her twenties or thirties in good health and CMV-seronegative. The rearrangement combines TRBV19 with TRBJ1-2, with TRBD1 identical over 12 junction bases. Sequencing was performed on PBMCs. The DNA is TGTGCCAGTAGTATAGGGGGACAGGGGGCGAAATATGGCTACACCTTC. This gives the protein CASSIGGQGAKYGYTF.